What follows are 25 T cell receptor beta chains derived from one specimen sequenced in a study of Graves' ophthalmopathy and Graves' hyperthyroidism. RNA served as the template for amplifying TCR beta CDR3 regions. First-round RT-PCR used HTBI primers; second-round multiplex PCR followed. TCRdb reanalysed the multiplex PCR reads using MiXCR and keeps one entry per CDR3 protein. The sample has 150,000 to 200,000 distinct CDR3 sequences, 39% seen once; the top ten hold 8% to 9.5%. The sequencing sample was made of peripheral blood. The receptors come from a man younger than 40 with Graves' ophthalmopathy.

This clonotype was counted between two and nine times. The gene calls are TRBV12-3 or TRBV12-4 and TRBJ1-1; perhaps TRBD1 as D (6 bases). V was shortened by 6 bases and J by 0 bases, with 14 bases between the two germline ends. The CDR3 sequence is 15 residues long. For the CDR3, the DNA is TGTGCCAGCAGGAGACAGGTACTCATGAACACTGAAGCTTTCTTT. The encoded protein is CASRRQVLMNTEAFF.

This clonotype was seen at least ten times. This sequence joins TRBV13 and TRBJ1-2; perhaps TRBD1 as D (6 bases). The ends were cut back, 3 bases at V and 12 bases at J, with 23 bases in the middle. The length of the CDR3 is 15 residues. Germline loops: CDR1 PRHDT, CDR2 FYEKMQ (reference sequence). The DNA of the CDR3 is TGTGCCAGCAGCTTCGAGGGGCTCCGGGACAACGTCCACACCTTC. Protein sequence: CASSFEGLRDNVHTF.

This chain links TRBV6-5 with TRBJ1-1, with D possibly TRBD1 on 6 matching bases. Trimming stripped 4 bases from V and 5 bases from J, with 20 bases between. The germline V gene encodes CDR1 MNHEY and CDR2 SVGAGI. The CDR3 covers 16 residues. The CDR3 nucleotides are TGTGCCAGCAGTTTGACCTGGGGATCAGGGGAGACTGAAGCTTTCTTT. It encodes CASSLTWGSGETEAFF.

In its sample, this clonotype was seen a few times. The gene calls are TRBV6-2 or TRBV6-3 and TRBJ2-5; perhaps TRBD2 as D (5 bases). The CDR3 contains 16 residues. The germline CDR1 and CDR2 sequences are MNHEY and SVGEGT. With 6 bases removed from V and 5 bases from J, the gap between germline ends came to 22 bases. In DNA form, the CDR3 reads TGTGCCAGCAGATCCCGAGGGTACGGTACAAGCGAGACCCAGTACTTC. Translation gives CASRSRGYGTSETQYF.

This clonotype occurred many times. The chain links TRBV2 to TRBJ2-5; TRBD2 might be the D (5 bases). V shed 4 bases and J shed 4 bases, with 16 bases lying between them. The CDR3 is 15 amino acids. Germline loops: CDR1 SNHLY, CDR2 FYNNEI. The DNA for the CDR3 is TGTGCCAGCAGTGCCACCCCGCGGGCGCCAGAGACCCAGTACTTC. This codes for CASSATPRAPETQYF.

This clonotype has ten or more counts. The V call is TRBV12-3 or TRBV12-4, the J call TRBJ1-1; 9 bases map to TRBD1. The CDR3 covers 15 residues. Trimming cost V 3 bases and J 0 bases; bases outside gene matches: 2. CDR3 sequence reads: CASSFGTGLNTEAFF. CDR3 bases: TGTGCCAGCAGTTTCGGGACAGGGTTGAACACTGAAGCTTTCTTT.

The rearrangement joins TRBV24-1 to TRBJ2-5; 8 nucleotides line up with TRBD2. After removal of 0 bases from V and 2 bases from J, the junction contained 4 bases not matched to a gene. The CDR3 sequence is 16 residues long. Per the germline V gene, CDR1 is KGHDR and CDR2 is SFDVKD. CDR3 bases: TGTGCCACCAGTGATTTGTCGGCGGGAGGACAAGAGACCCAGTACTTC. Protein: CATSDLSAGGQETQYF.

This rearrangement joins TRBV6-1 to TRBJ2-5, with D perhaps given as TRBD1 or TRBD2 (6 bases each). Trimming removed 7 bases from V and 5 bases from J, with 17 bases in between. This CDR3 contains 14 residues. Per the germline V gene, CDR1 is MNHNS and CDR2 is SASEGT. CDR3 coding DNA: TGTGCCAGCAAGGGGGGCCTCGCTGGGGAGACCCAGTACTTC. This translates into CASKGGLAGETQYF.

This clonotype was counted many times. The chain carries TRBV5-1 and TRBJ2-5; TRBD1 is a possible D gene (6 bases). CDR3 length: 15 residues. Trimming left V 0 bases short and J 1 base short, with 10 bases between. CDR1 and CDR2 (germline): SGHRS, YFSETQ. For the CDR3, the DNA is TGCGCCAGCAGCTTGGTAGGACAGAGCCAAGAGACCCAGTACTTC. As protein: CASSLVGQSQETQYF.

CDR3 amino acids: CASSRKITNTEAFF. The CDR3 DNA reads as TGTGCCAGCAGCCGAAAAATTACCAACACTGAAGCTTTCTTT. The chain has TRBV7-9 and TRBJ1-1; no firm D call. This CDR3 has 14 residues. Germline V gene lookup returns CDR1 SEHNR and CDR2 FQNEAQ (reference sequence). V was pared by 5 bases and J by 2 bases, with 12 bases between.

This clonotype was seen at least ten times. The chain uses TRBV7-8 and TRBJ1-2, with D uncertain. Trimming removed 5 bases at V and 3 bases at J, with 10 bases between. The germline CDR1 and CDR2 sequences are SGHVS and FQNEAQ. The CDR3 has 13 residues. In DNA form, the CDR3 reads TGTGCCAGCAGCCGTAGCCCGGACTATGGCTACACCTTC. Amino acids: CASSRSPDYGYTF.

This clonotype came up a few times. CDR3 in DNA: TGTGCCAGCAGTATCCCGGGACAGGAGACGAATTACTATGGCTACACCTTC. Its translation: CASSIPGQETNYYGYTF. The rearrangement joins TRBV28 to TRBJ1-2, with 8 bases that match TRBD1. Germline CDR1 is MDHEN and CDR2 is SYDVKM. The J segment lost 3 bases and the V segment lost 5 bases, leaving 14 bases of the junction unmatched. The CDR3 has 17 amino acids.

Many counts were recorded for this clonotype. The gene calls are TRBV28 and TRBJ2-4; D is ambiguous. Trimming cost V 4 bases and J 0 bases, with 10 bases left between them. From germline, CDR1 is MDHEN and CDR2 SYDVKM. The CDR3 runs 15 residues. CDR3 in amino acids: CASSSLDLAKNIQYF. CDR3 sequence (DNA): TGTGCCAGCAGTTCTCTGGACCTAGCCAAAAACATTCAGTACTTC.

The chain combines TRBV18 with TRBJ2-3, with D uncertain. CDR3 length: 14 residues. V gave up 1 base and J gave up 3 bases, with 8 bases separating them. The germline gives CDR1 KGHSH, CDR2 LQKENI. The CDR3 DNA reads as TGTGCCAGCTCACCACAGGGATCGACAGATACGCAGTATTTT. This codes for CASSPQGSTDTQYF.

This clonotype was detected a few times. The chain employs TRBV6-5 and TRBJ2-5, with TRBD1 identical over 7 bases. CDR1 is MNHEY, CDR2 SVGAGI, per germline. CDR3 length equals 13 residues. The junction had 3 bases not matched to a gene; V was cut back by 2 bases and J by 6 bases. CDR3 in amino acids: CASSYDREQTQYF. The CDR3 coding sequence is TGTGCCAGCAGTTACGACAGGGAGCAGACCCAGTACTTC.

The sample holds many counts of this clonotype. The chain carries TRBV2 and TRBJ1-3; D possibly corresponds to TRBD1 (5 bases). Germline-derived CDR1 and CDR2 are SNHLY and FYNNEI. The CDR3 extends over 12 amino acids. Trimming left V 3 bases short and J 8 bases short, with 8 bases between. CDR3 in DNA: TGTGCCAGCAGTGATGGGGGAGACACCATATATTTT. It yields the protein CASSDGGDTIYF.

This clonotype was seen at least ten times. The chain carries TRBV6-5 and TRBJ2-7, with a weak D call TRBD2 (6 bases). V lost 6 bases, J lost 0 bases, and 21 bases lay in between. Germline V lookup: CDR1 MNHEY, CDR2 SVGAGI. The CDR3 has 17 amino acids. The CDR3, as DNA: TGTGCCAGCAGCCCCGGAGGAGCGGGTACCAGCTCCTACGAGCAGTACTTC. Protein sequence: CASSPGGAGTSSYEQYF.

Judged by abundance, this clonotype is medium-sized. The chain combines TRBV6-5 with TRBJ2-7; D assignment may be TRBD1 or TRBD2 (5 bases each). The ends were cut back, 6 bases at V and 2 bases at J, with 11 bases in the middle. The CDR3 spans 13 residues. Looked up from germline, CDR1 is MNHEY and CDR2 is SVGAGI. This CDR3 is CASSGTETYEQYF. CDR3 nucleotides: TGTGCCAGCAGCGGGACCGAGACCTACGAGCAGTACTTC.

The CDR3 bases are TGTGCCAGCAGTTTTAACTCAGGGGGTATTGCTTTCTTT. Translation: CASSFNSGGIAFF. J is TRBJ1-1 and V is TRBV27; TRBD1 matches at 7 bases. J gave up 11 bases and V 3 bases, and 9 bases lay outside the gene matches. Germline V CDR1 and CDR2: MNHEY, SMNVEV (reference sequence). The CDR3 covers 13 residues.

The CDR3 here is CASSAGRGLYEQYF. In nucleotides, the CDR3 is TGTGCCAGCAGCGCGGGCAGGGGGCTCTACGAGCAGTACTTC. This rearrangement joins TRBV6-4 to TRBJ2-7, with 8 nucleotides matching TRBD1. Germline-derived CDR1 and CDR2 are MRHNA and SNTAGT. CDR3 length: 14 amino acids. V was clipped by 6 bases and J by 3 bases; unmatched bases: 7.

This clonotype came up many times. V gene TRBV7-2 combines with J gene TRBJ1-2; D may be TRBD1 (5 bases). The CDR3 consists of 12 residues. Germline V gives CDR1 SGHTA, CDR2 FQGNSA. The V gene lost 2 bases and the J gene lost 8 bases, with 9 bases spanning the gap. The CDR3 sequence is CASSLRGRGYTF. In DNA, the CDR3 is TGTGCCAGCAGCTTAAGGGGTCGGGGCTACACCTTC.

This clonotype has a count of ten or more. CDR3 sequence: CSARPLASGDQETQYF. As DNA, the CDR3 is TGCAGTGCTAGACCCCTGGCTAGCGGGGACCAAGAGACCCAGTACTTC. The chain employs TRBV20-1 and TRBJ2-5; 9 nucleotides match TRBD2. The germline gives CDR1 DFQATT, CDR2 SNEGSKA (reference sequence). With V trimmed by 2 bases and J by 0 bases, 7 bases remained unmatched. CDR3 length: 16 residues.

This clonotype showed up many times. The J gene is TRBJ1-2, the V gene TRBV6-5; the match to TRBD1 covers 7 bases. The CDR3 runs to 13 residues. Losses at the gene ends were 7 bases for V and 4 bases for J; bases not matched to a gene: 6. In germline, CDR1 is MNHEY, CDR2 SVGAGI. DNA for the CDR3: TGTGCCAGCACCCAGGGGGTCCGCTATGGCTACACCTTC. Residues: CASTQGVRYGYTF.

The V gene is TRBV29-1, the J gene TRBJ1-2, with a weak D call TRBD1 (5 bases). The CDR3 runs to 13 residues. Germline assignment: CDR1 SQVTM and CDR2 ANQGSEA. V shed 3 bases and J shed 2 bases, with 10 bases lying between them. CDR3 nucleotide sequence: TGCAGCGTTGAGAGAGGGGCGAACTATGGCTACACCTTC. Residues: CSVERGANYGYTF.

This clonotype occurred many times. One junction end does not reproduce the germline sequence, and a read error may be involved. This chain joins TRBV24-1 and TRBJ2-2; 7 bases fit TRBD2. The CDR3 is 18 residues long. Germline V gene data show CDR1 as KGHDR and CDR2 as SFDVKD. In nucleotides, the CDR3 is TGTGCCACCAGTGACCCTAGCCTGGGGACTAACAGCCTCGGGGATCTGTTTTTT. It yields the protein CATSDPSLGTNSLGDLFF.